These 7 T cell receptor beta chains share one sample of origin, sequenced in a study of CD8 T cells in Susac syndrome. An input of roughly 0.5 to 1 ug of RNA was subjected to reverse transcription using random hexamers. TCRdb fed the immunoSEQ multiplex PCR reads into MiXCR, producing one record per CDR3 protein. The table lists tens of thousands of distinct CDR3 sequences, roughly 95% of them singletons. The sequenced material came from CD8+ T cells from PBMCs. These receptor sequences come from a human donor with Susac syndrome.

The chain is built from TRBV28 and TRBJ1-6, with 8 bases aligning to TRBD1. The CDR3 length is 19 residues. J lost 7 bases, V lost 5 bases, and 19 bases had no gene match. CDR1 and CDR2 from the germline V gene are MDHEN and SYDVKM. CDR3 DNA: TGTGCCAGCAGTCCCTTAACCCCCGGGACAGGACTTTCCAATTCACCCCTCCACTTT. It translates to CASSPLTPGTGLSNSPLHF.

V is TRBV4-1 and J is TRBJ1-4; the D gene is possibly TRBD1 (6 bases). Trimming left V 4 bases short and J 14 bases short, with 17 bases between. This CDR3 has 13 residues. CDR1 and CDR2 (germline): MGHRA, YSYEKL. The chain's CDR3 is CASSPWDKGNLFF. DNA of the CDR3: TGCGCCAGCAGCCCCTGGGACAAGGGAAATCTGTTTTTT.

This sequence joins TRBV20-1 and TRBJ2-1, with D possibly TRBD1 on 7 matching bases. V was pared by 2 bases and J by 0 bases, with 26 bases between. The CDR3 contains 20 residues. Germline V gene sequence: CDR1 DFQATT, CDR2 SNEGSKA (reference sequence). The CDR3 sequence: CSARILYPGGDRSSYNEQFF. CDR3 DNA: TGCAGTGCTAGAATACTATACCCCGGAGGGGACAGAAGCTCCTACAATGAGCAGTTCTTC.

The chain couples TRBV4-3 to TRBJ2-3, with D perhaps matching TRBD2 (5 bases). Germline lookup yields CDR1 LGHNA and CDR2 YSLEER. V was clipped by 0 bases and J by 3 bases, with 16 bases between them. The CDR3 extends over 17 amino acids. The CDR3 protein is CASSQDSRGSRTDTQYF. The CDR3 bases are TGCGCCAGCAGCCAAGATAGTCGGGGTAGCAGGACAGATACGCAGTATTTT.

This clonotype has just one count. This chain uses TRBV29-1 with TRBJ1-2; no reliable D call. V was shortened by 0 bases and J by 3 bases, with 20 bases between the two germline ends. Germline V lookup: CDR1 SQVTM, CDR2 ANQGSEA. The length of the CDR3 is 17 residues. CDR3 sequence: CSVEEIGRVGRDYGYTF. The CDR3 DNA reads TGCAGCGTTGAAGAAATTGGGAGGGTAGGACGGGACTATGGCTACACCTTC.

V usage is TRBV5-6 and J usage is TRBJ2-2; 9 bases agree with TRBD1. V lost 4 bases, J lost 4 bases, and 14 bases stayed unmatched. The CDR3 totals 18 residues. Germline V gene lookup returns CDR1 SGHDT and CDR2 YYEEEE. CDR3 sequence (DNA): TGTGCCAGCAGCCGAGACGCCACAGGGGGCGCGGCCACCGGGGAGCTGTTTTTT. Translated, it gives CASSRDATGGAATGELFF.

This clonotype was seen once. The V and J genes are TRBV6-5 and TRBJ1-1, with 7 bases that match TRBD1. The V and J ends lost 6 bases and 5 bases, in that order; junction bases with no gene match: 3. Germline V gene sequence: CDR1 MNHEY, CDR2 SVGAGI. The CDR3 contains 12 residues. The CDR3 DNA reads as TGTGCCAGCAGGACGACAGGGACTGAAGCTTTCTTT. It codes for CASRTTGTEAFF.